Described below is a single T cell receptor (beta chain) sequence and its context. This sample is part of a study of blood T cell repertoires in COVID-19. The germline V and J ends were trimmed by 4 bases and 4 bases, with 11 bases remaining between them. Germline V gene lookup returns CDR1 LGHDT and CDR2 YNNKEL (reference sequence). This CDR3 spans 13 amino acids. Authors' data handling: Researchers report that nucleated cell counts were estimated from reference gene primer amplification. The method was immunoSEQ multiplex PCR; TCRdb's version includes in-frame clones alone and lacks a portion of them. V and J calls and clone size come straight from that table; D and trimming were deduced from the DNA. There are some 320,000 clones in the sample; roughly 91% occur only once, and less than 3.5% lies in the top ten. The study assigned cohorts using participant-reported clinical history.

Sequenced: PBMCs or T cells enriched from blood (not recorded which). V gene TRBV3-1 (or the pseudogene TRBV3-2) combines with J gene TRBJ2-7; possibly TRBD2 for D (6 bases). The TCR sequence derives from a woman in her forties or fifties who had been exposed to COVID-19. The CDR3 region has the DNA TGTGCCAGCAGCCTATTCGGAGGGTACGAGCAGTACTTC. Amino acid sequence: CASSLFGGYEQYF.